This T cell receptor (beta chain) was sequenced in a study of T cell responses to AZD1222 COVID-19 vaccine. The CDR3 spans 16 residues. Looked up from germline, CDR1 is SGHRS and CDR2 is YFSETQ. V was trimmed by 0 bases and J by 5 bases, leaving 17 bases between them. Study-wide results and caveats: Close to half of spike-specific TCRs reportedly recognize unmutated variant regions.

As for this clone: What it binds is not known.

Sequenced by immunoSEQ multiplex PCR; TCRdb stores in-frame clones only, minus some. The sample yields 68,000 or so clones, approximately 91% seen once. The sequence derives from an adult in good health. Sequenced material: peripheral blood, taken on day 0 of AZD1222 vaccination. The J gene is TRBJ1-1, the V gene TRBV5-1; D gene ambiguous. CDR3: CASSLVGGVPKTEAFF. The CDR3 nucleotides read TGCGCCAGCAGCTTGGTCGGTGGCGTCCCCAAGACTGAAGCTTTCTTT.